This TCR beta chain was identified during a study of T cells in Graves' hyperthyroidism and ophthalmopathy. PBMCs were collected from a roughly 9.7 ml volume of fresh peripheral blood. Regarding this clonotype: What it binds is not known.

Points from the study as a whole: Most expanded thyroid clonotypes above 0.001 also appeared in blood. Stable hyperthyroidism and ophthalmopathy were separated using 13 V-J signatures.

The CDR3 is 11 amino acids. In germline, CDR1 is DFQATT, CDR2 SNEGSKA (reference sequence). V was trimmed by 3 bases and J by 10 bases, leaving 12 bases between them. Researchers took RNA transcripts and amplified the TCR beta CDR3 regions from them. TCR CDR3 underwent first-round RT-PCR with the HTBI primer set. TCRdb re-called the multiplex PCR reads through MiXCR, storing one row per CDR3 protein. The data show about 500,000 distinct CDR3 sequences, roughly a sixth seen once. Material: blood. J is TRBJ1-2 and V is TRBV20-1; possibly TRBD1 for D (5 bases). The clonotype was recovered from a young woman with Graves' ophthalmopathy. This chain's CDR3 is CSASGTLPYTF. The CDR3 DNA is TGCAGTGCTAGCGGGACCCTTCCCTACACCTTC.